This T cell receptor (beta chain) comes out of a study of spatial heterogeneity in lung cancer. TCRdb itself ran the 5' RACE reads through MiXCR, one entry per CDR3 protein. The profile shows 5,000 to 6,000 distinct CDR3 sequences, about 15% of them singletons. The V end was cut by 4 bases, the J end by 2 bases, with 17 bases between. Germline assignment: CDR1 SGHRS and CDR2 YFSETQ. This CDR3 is built from 16 residues. In its sample, this clonotype ranks as medium-sized. Its antigen is currently unknown. Time point given: sample taken at primary tumor resection. Sequencing covered unsorted whole RNA taken from tumor, nontumor lung or frozen PBMC. Whole-study findings and limits: It was found that expanded intratumoral alpha and beta TCR counts tracked tumor mutation counts.

This TCR was recovered from a male donor with early-stage non-small cell lung cancer. The sequencing used lung tumor tissue, collected at surgery. The chain is built from TRBV5-1 and TRBJ2-3; D is possibly TRBD2 (5 bases). The CDR3 DNA follows: TGCGCCAGCAGCCACTCAGCCGGGATTGCCACAGATACGCAGTATTTT. Its translation is CASSHSAGIATDTQYF.